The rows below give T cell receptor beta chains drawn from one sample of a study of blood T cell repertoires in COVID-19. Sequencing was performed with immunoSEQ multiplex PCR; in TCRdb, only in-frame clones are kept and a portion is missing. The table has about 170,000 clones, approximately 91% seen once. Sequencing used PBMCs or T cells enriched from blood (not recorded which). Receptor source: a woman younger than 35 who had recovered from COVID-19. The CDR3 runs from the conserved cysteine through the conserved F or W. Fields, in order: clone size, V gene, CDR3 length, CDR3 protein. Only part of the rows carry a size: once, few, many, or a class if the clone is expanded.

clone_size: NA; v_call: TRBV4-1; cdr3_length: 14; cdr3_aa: CASSQDIRGLGYTF
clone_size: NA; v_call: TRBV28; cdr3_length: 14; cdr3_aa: CASSFQDRGYGYTF
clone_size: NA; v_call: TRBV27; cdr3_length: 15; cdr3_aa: CASSLSGLSYNEQFF
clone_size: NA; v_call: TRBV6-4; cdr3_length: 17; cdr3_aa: CASSEPRQGPHTGELFF
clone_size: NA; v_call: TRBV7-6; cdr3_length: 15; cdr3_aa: CASSSTGERGYGYTF
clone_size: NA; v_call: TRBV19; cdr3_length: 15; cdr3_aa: CASSTPGGTPYEQYF
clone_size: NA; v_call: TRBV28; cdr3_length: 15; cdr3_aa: CASSTGGATNEKLFF
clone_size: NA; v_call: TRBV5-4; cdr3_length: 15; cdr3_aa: CASSLGGGGGNEQFF
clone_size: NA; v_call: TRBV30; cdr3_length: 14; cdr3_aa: CAWSVARGGDEQYF
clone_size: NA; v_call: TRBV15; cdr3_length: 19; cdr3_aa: CATSRDLAVASPGYNEQFF
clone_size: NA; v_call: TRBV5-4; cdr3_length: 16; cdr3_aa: CASSSSSGANTGELFF
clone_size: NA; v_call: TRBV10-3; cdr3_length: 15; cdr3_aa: CAISDLASGKETQYF
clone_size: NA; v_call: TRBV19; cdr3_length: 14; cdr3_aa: CASRGRGYNQPQHF
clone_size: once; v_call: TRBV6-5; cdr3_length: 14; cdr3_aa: CASSYRTGVTEAFF
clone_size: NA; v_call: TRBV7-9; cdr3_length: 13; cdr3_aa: CASSLAGENEQYF
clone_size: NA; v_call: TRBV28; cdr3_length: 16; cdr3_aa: CASRSNPTSGTYEQYF
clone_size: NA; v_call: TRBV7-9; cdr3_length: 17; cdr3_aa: CASSSYLAGGENEKLFF
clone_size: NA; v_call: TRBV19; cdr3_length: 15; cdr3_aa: CASSSRGSSYNEQFF
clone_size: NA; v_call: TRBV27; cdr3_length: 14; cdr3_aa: CASRDRRLNTEAFF
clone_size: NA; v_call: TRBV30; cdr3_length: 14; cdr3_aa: CAWSWASGIGEQFF
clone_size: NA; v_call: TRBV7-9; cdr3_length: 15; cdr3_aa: CASSHLLAATDTQYF
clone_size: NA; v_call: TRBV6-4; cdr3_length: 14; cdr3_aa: CATSRQGGTDTQYF
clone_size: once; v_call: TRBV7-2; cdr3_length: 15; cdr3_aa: CASSIWTGRDTEAFF
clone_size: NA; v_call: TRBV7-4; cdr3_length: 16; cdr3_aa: CASSIETGVGTGELFF
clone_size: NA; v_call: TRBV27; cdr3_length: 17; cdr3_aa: CASSLTPLAGGEETQYF
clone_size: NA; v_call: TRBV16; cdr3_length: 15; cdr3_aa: CASSFGQSSYNEQFF
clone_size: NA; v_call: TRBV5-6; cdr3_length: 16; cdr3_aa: CASRFSGGLAIDTQYF
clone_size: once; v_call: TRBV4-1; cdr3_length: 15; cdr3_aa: CASSHSTGSNTEAFF
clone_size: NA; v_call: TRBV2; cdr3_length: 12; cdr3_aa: CASSVQRAEQFF
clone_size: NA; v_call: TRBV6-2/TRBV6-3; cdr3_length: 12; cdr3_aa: CASSRRKETQYF
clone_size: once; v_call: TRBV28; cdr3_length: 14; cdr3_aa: CASSAQRQVDEQFF
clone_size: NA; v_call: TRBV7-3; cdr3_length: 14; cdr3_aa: CASSAPLAVNEQFF
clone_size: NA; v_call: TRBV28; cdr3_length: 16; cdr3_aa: CASSSSFLAGLYEQYF
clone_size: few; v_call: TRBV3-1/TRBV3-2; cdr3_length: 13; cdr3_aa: CASSLRANNEQFF
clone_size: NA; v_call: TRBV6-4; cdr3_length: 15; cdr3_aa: CASSTTGTGSSGYTF
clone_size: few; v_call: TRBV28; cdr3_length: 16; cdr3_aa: CASSSGLAGVPGELFF
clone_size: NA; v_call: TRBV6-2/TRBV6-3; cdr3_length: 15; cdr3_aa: CASRSSGGETGELFF
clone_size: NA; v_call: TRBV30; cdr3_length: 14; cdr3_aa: CAWSDRDRAHEQYF
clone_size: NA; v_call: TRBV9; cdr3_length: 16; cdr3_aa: CASSVSGGSSYNEQFF
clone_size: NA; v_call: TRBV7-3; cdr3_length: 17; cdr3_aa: CASSPTTGTSEGDEQFF
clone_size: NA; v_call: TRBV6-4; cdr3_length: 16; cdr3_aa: CAGPKGGSPVDGELFF
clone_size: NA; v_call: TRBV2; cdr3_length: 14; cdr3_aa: CASRGAGSHNEQFF
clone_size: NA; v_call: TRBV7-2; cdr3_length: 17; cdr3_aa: CASSSAILAGLPNEQFF
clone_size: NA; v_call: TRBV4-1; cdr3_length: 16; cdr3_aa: CASSQAGRLNLETQYF
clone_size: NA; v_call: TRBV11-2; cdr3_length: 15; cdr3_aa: CASSLDFAGGNTIYF
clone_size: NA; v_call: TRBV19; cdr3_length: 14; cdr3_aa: CAIQTDRGSYEQYF
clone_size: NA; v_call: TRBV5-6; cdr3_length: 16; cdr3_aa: CASSLYTSGRGDTQYF
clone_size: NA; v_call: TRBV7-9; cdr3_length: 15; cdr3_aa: CASSLLAEYQETQYF
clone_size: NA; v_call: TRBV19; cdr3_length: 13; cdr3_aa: CASSKAGSYEQYF
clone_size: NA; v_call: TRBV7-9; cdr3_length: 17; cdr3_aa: CASSFRAGMSGANVLTF
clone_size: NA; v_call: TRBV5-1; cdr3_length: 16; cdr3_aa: CASSLASTSGVDEQYF
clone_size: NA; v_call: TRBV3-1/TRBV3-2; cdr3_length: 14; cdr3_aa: CASSQAGRANEQFF
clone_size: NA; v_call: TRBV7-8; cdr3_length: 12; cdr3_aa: CASSLGSSPLHF
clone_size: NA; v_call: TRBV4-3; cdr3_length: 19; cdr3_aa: CASSQDRLAGGQGADTQYF
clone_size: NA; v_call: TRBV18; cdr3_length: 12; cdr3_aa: CASSSDSYEQYF
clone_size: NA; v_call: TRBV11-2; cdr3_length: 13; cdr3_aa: CASSLDPRYEQYF
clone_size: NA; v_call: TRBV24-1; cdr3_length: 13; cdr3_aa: CATSSRGNYGYTF
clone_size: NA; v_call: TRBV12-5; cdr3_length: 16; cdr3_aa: CASGWIPGLANNEQFF